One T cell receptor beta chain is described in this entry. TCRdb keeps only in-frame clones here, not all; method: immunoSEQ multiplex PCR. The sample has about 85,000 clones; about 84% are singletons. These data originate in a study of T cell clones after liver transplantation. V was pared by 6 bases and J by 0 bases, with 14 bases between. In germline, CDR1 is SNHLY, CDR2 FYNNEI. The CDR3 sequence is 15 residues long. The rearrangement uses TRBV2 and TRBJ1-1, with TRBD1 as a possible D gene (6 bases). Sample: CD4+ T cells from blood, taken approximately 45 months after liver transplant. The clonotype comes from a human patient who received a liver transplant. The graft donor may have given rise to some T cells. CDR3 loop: CASRGPGAMNTEAFF. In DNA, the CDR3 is TGTGCCAGCAGAGGACCGGGGGCGATGAACACTGAAGCTTTCTTT.